This entry lists 17 T cell receptor beta chains sequenced from one sample in a study of blood T cell repertoires in COVID-19. The table came from immunoSEQ multiplex PCR; TCRdb's copy has only in-frame clones and leaves some out. The sample gives around 500,000 clones, around 85% of which show up once; 8% to 9.5% is in the top ten. Sequencing used PBMCs or T cells enriched from blood (not recorded which). Receptor source: a woman aged 60-75 years who had recovered from COVID-19.

This clone appeared a few times. The sample contains more than one DNA sequence encoding this CDR3. J is TRBJ1-6 and V is TRBV30, with 7 nucleotides matching TRBD1. The CDR3 loop spans 13 amino acids. V shed 1 base and J 7 bases; nucleotides not matched to a gene: 1. Germline V CDR1 and CDR2: GTSNPN, SVGIG (reference sequence). The CDR3 bases are TGTGCCTGGAGTGAACAGGGGAATTCACCCCTCCACTTT. Translated, it gives CAWSEQGNSPLHF.

This CDR3 reads CASGGALSTDTQYF. DNA of the CDR3: TGTGCCAGCGGGGGGGCTCTTAGCACAGATACGCAGTATTTT. The chain couples TRBV9 to TRBJ2-3, with a tentative D call TRBD2 (7 bases). V gave up 7 bases and J gave up 0 bases, with 12 bases separating them. This CDR3 is built from 14 residues. From germline, CDR1 is SGDLS and CDR2 YYNGEE.

J is TRBJ2-2 and V is TRBV15; D remains ambiguous. The CDR3 extends over 14 amino acids. CDR1 and CDR2 from the germline V gene are LNHNV and YYDKDF (reference sequence). Deletions cut 0 bases from V and 4 bases from J, with 6 bases between. CDR3 sequence reads: CATSRDGPTGELFF. CDR3 nucleotides: TGTGCCACCAGCAGAGATGGGCCCACCGGGGAGCTGTTTTTT. The whole variable domain, remainder taken from reference TRBV15 and TRBJ2-2, is DAMVIQNPRYQVTQFGKPVTLSCSQTLNHNVMYWYQQKSSQAPKLLFHYYDKDFNNEADTPDNFQSRRPNTSFCFLDIRSPGLGDTAMYLCATSRDGPTGELFFGEGSRLTVL.

The chain recombines TRBV3-1 (or the pseudogene TRBV3-2) with TRBJ1-1; D is uncertain. Trimming cost V 4 bases and J 9 bases, with 12 bases left between them. The CDR3 has 12 amino acids. Looked up from germline, CDR1 is LGHDT and CDR2 is YNNKEL (reference sequence). The DNA of the CDR3 is TGTGCCAGCAGCCCTTCCGTTATCCAAGCTTTCTTT. Amino acids: CASSPSVIQAFF.

J is TRBJ2-3 and V is TRBV21-1; the table's D call of TRBD2 was not tested on the DNA. TRBV21-1 is recorded as a pseudogene. This CDR3 region has 16 residues. The CDR3 reads CASRAQGSGGADTQYF. In DNA form, the CDR3 reads TGTGCCAGCAGGGCACAGGGAAGCGGGGGAGCCGATACGCAGTATTTT.

The chain links TRBV7-8 to TRBJ2-7, with 9 bases identical to TRBD1. Germline lookup yields CDR1 SGHVS and CDR2 FQNEAQ. CDR3 length: 16 amino acids. J was trimmed by 4 bases and V by 1 base; bases with no gene match: 8. CDR3 sequence: CASSLVGTGQFYEQYF. CDR3 DNA sequence: TGTGCCAGCAGCTTAGTGGGGACAGGGCAGTTTTACGAGCAGTACTTC.

This chain connects TRBV3-1 (or the pseudogene TRBV3-2) to TRBJ1-6, with D maybe TRBD1 (6 bases). This CDR3 is built from 14 residues. V was clipped by 1 base and J by 9 bases, with 10 bases between them. Germline V lookup: CDR1 LGHDT, CDR2 YNNKEL (reference sequence). The CDR3 DNA follows: TGTGCCAGCAGCCAAGCCAGGGGAAGTTCACCCCTCCACTTT. It codes for CASSQARGSSPLHF.

The V call is TRBV11-3, the J call TRBJ2-3; 8 nucleotides align to TRBD2. V shed 3 bases, J shed 2 bases, and the junction held 10 bases outside the gene matches. The germline V gene encodes CDR1 SGHNT and CDR2 YENEEA. The CDR3 extends over 17 amino acids. The CDR3 coding sequence is TGTGCCAGCAGCTTCGGCAAAACTAGCGGTCACACAGATACGCAGTATTTT. Translation: CASSFGKTSGHTDTQYF. Looking up the rest from reference TRBV11-3 and TRBJ2-3 gives the full variable domain: EAGVVQSPRYKIIEKKQPVAFWCNPISGHNTLYWYLQNLGQGPELLIRYENEEAVDDSQLPKDRFSAERLKGVDSTLKIQPAELGDSAVYLCASSFGKTSGHTDTQYFGPGTRLTVL.

J is TRBJ1-4 and V is TRBV19; TRBD1 is a possible D gene (5 bases). The germline V gene has CDR1 LNHDA and CDR2 SQIVND (reference sequence). V lost 6 bases and J lost 0, with 14 bases in between. The CDR3 runs 16 residues. CDR3: CASSPSPRATNEKLFF. CDR3 bases: TGTGCCAGTAGCCCCAGCCCCAGGGCAACTAATGAAAAACTGTTTTTT.

This clone showed up just a few times. The chain joins TRBV10-3 to TRBJ2-1; D is undetermined. Germline V gives CDR1 ENHRY, CDR2 SYGVKD. Trimming pared 1 base from V and 6 bases from J, leaving 16 bases between. The CDR3 has 16 residues. The CDR3, as DNA: TGTGCCATCAGTGAGTTTGGGTCTACCACGGGCAATGAGCAGTTCTTC. Its translation is CAISEFGSTTGNEQFF.

The rearrangement uses TRBV12-3 or TRBV12-4 and TRBJ2-1; D is perhaps TRBD1 (5 bases). Trimming removed 6 bases from V and 6 bases from J, with 9 bases in between. This CDR3 contains 12 residues. The CDR3 bases are TGTGCCAGCAGCAGACAGTTCAATGAGCAGTTCTTC. The encoded protein is CASSRQFNEQFF.

The V and J genes are TRBV12-5 and TRBJ1-1; D not certain. Germline loops: CDR1 LGHNT, CDR2 FRNRAP. The CDR3 covers 13 residues. Trimming shortened V by 0 bases and J by 6 bases, and 8 bases separated the two germline ends. The CDR3 region has the DNA TGTGCTAGTGGTTTGGTACAGTACGCTGAAGCTTTCTTT. The encoded protein is CASGLVQYAEAFF.

The rearrangement links TRBV24-1 to TRBJ2-7; 9 bases fit TRBD1. The CDR3 consists of 15 residues. Germline CDR1 and CDR2: KGHDR and SFDVKD. Trimming cost V 5 bases and J 5 bases; bases outside gene matches: 9. The chain's CDR3 is CATSAPGTGSNEQYF. Written as DNA, the CDR3 is TGTGCCACCAGTGCCCCCGGGACAGGGTCTAACGAGCAGTACTTC.

The J gene is TRBJ1-1, the V gene TRBV10-1; TRBD1 matches 11 bases. Germline-derived CDR1 and CDR2 are WNHNN and SYGVQD (reference sequence). The CDR3 covers 15 residues. The V gene end was trimmed by 6 bases and the J gene end by 5 bases; junction bases not matched to a gene: 8. CDR3 region: CASRVRDRGSTEAFF. CDR3 nucleotide sequence: TGCGCCAGCAGAGTCCGGGACAGGGGGTCGACTGAAGCTTTCTTT.

V and J are TRBV9 and TRBJ2-2; TRBD1 might be the D (6 bases). Germline V gene lookup returns CDR1 SGDLS and CDR2 YYNGEE. The CDR3 totals 13 residues. V was pared by 3 bases and J by 5 bases, with 8 bases between. The CDR3: CASSATGTGELFF. The CDR3 bases are TGTGCCAGCAGCGCCACAGGGACCGGGGAGCTGTTTTTT.

The J gene is TRBJ1-1, the V gene TRBV10-2, with a possible D match to TRBD1 (5 bases). Between the trimmed V and J ends, which lost 2 bases and 2 bases, there was a span of 9 bases. Germline V gene sequence: CDR1 WSHSY, CDR2 SAAADI. The CDR3 extends over 14 amino acids. The CDR3 reads CASSEVRGNTEAFF. Here the CDR3 DNA reads TGCGCCAGCAGTGAGGTGCGGGGCAACACTGAAGCTTTCTTT.

The rearrangement uses TRBV9 and TRBJ2-1; a weak D match, TRBD2 (7 bases). V was trimmed by 6 bases and J by 3 bases, leaving 22 bases between them. Germline CDR1 SGDLS, CDR2 YYNGEE. There are 17 residues in the CDR3. The CDR3 reads CASTTGLGGDNYNEQFF. In nucleotides, the CDR3 is TGTGCCAGCACCACAGGGTTAGGGGGGGACAACTACAATGAGCAGTTCTTC.